A selection of T cell receptor beta chains follows, all from one sample in a study of T cell repertoires in cytomegalovirus infection. MiXCR, applied by TCRdb to the reads, yields one record per CDR3 protein. The sample lists 650,000 to 900,000 distinct CDR3 sequences; just under 30% were seen once. No antigen is known for these receptors. Sequenced here: cultured CD8+ T cells from PBMCs, sampled from culture after CMV antigen stimulation. The receptors shown here come from a human donor in good health (CMV status not recorded). Some clones in this sample may be carry-over from other donors' samples. CDR3s include the opening cysteine and the closing phenylalanine or tryptophan. Each record gives: J gene, V gene, D gene, clone size, CDR3 protein, CDR3 DNA. D genes are given only for firm matches. The size entry is marked missing in some rows and otherwise reads once, few, many or a size class.

J gene: TRBJ2-3
V gene: TRBV20-1
D gene: NA
clone size: few
CDR3 protein: CSAIWFGGSVTDTQYF
CDR3 DNA: TGCAGTGCTATCTGGTTCGGGGGATCTGTCACAGATACGCAGTATTTT

J gene: TRBJ2-3
V gene: TRBV13
D gene: NA
clone size: NA
CDR3 protein: CASSLAPRGRDLSSTDTQYF
CDR3 DNA: TGTGCCAGCAGCTTAGCCCCTCGAGGACGAGATCTCTCTAGCACAGATACGCAGTATTTT

J gene: TRBJ2-1
V gene: TRBV2
D gene: TRBD1
clone size: few
CDR3 protein: CASSPGTGNKNEQFF
CDR3 DNA: TGTGCCAGCAGCCCCGGGACAGGGAATAAAAATGAGCAGTTCTTC

J gene: TRBJ2-2
V gene: TRBV27
D gene: NA
clone size: few
CDR3 protein: CASSWEANTGELFF
CDR3 DNA: TGTGCCAGCAGTTGGGAAGCGAACACCGGGGAGCTGTTTTTT

J gene: TRBJ1-5
V gene: TRBV7-9
D gene: NA
clone size: many
CDR3 protein: CASSLVAGNQPQHF
CDR3 DNA: TGTGCCAGCAGCTTAGTTGCGGGGAATCAGCCCCAGCATTTT

J gene: TRBJ1-2
V gene: TRBV20-1
D gene: TRBD1
clone size: NA
CDR3 protein: CSAADRGPYYGYTF
CDR3 DNA: TGCAGTGCAGCCGACAGGGGGCCTTACTATGGCTACACCTTC

J gene: TRBJ2-1
V gene: TRBV27
D gene: NA
clone size: NA
CDR3 protein: CASNDYSGAGEQFF
CDR3 DNA: TGTGCCAGCAACGATTATTCCGGGGCGGGAGAGCAGTTCTTC

J gene: TRBJ2-2
V gene: TRBV7-9
D gene: TRBD1
clone size: many
CDR3 protein: CASSRPGGGGELFF
CDR3 DNA: TGTGCCAGCAGCCGCCCAGGGGGCGGCGGGGAGCTGTTTTTT

J gene: TRBJ2-1
V gene: TRBV14
D gene: TRBD2
clone size: NA
CDR3 protein: CASSQDGTSGSEQFF
CDR3 DNA: TGTGCCAGCAGCCAAGATGGTACCAGCGGGAGTGAGCAGTTCTTC

J gene: TRBJ2-7
V gene: TRBV7-6
D gene: NA
clone size: NA
CDR3 protein: CASSSEVVEQYF
CDR3 DNA: TGTGCCAGCAGCTCTGAGGTCGTCGAGCAGTACTTC

J gene: TRBJ2-1
V gene: TRBV27
D gene: TRBD1
clone size: NA
CDR3 protein: CASSRPGTVAERFF
CDR3 DNA: TGTGCCAGCAGTCGCCCCGGGACAGTGGCTGAGCGGTTCTTC

J gene: TRBJ2-6
V gene: TRBV7-9
D gene: NA
clone size: many
CDR3 protein: CASSLGGLATGANVLTF
CDR3 DNA: TGTGCCAGCAGCTTAGGAGGGCTAGCGACTGGGGCCAACGTCCTGACTTTC

J gene: TRBJ2-7
V gene: TRBV7-9
D gene: NA
clone size: NA
CDR3 protein: CASSPHEQYF
CDR3 DNA: TGTGCCAGCTCCCCCCACGAGCAGTACTTC

J gene: TRBJ1-2
V gene: TRBV18
D gene: TRBD1
clone size: many
CDR3 protein: CASSQGTGPYTNYGYTF
CDR3 DNA: TGTGCCAGCTCACAGGGGACAGGGCCTTACACTAACTATGGCTACACCTTC

J gene: TRBJ2-4
V gene: TRBV9
D gene: TRBD2
clone size: NA
CDR3 protein: CASNGGGSGNIQYF
CDR3 DNA: TGTGCCAGCAACGGCGGGGGTTCGGGAAACATTCAGTACTTC

J gene: TRBJ1-1
V gene: TRBV7-9
D gene: NA
clone size: NA
CDR3 protein: CASSFLSGEGPTEALF
CDR3 DNA: TGTGCCAGCAGCTTCTTAAGTGGCGAGGGCCCCACTGAAGCTCTCTTT

J gene: TRBJ1-1
V gene: TRBV7-9
D gene: TRBD1
clone size: NA
CDR3 protein: CASSSTTDRGRGEAFF
CDR3 DNA: TGTGCCAGCAGCTCCACAACCGACAGGGGGCGAGGTGAAGCTTTCTTT

J gene: TRBJ2-7
V gene: TRBV7-2
D gene: TRBD1
clone size: many
CDR3 protein: CASSQPHWDRSYEQYF
CDR3 DNA: TGTGCCAGCAGCCAACCCCACTGGGACAGATCCTACGAGCAGTACTTC

J gene: TRBJ1-2
V gene: TRBV4-3
D gene: TRBD1
clone size: NA
CDR3 protein: CASSQDRGGLNYGYTF
CDR3 DNA: TGCGCCAGCAGCCAAGACAGGGGGGGCCTTAACTATGGCTACACCTTC

J gene: TRBJ1-1
V gene: TRBV11-2
D gene: NA
clone size: NA
CDR3 protein: CASSRWVPRGGGGNMNTEAFF
CDR3 DNA: TGTGCCAGCAGCCGCTGGGTCCCCAGGGGTGGAGGAGGCAACATGAACACTGAAGCTTTCTTT

J gene: TRBJ1-1
V gene: TRBV28
D gene: NA
clone size: once
CDR3 protein: CASSPHRANTEAFF
CDR3 DNA: TGTGCCAGCAGTCCCCACCGAGCGAACACTGAAGCTTTCTTT

J gene: TRBJ2-1
V gene: TRBV7-6
D gene: NA
clone size: once
CDR3 protein: CASSRRDSDYNEQFF
CDR3 DNA: TGTGCCAGCAGCCGCCGGGACTCAGACTACAATGAGCAGTTCTTC

J gene: TRBJ1-6
V gene: TRBV27
D gene: NA
clone size: NA
CDR3 protein: CASSLSSTGNLHNSPLHF
CDR3 DNA: TGTGCCAGCAGCCTTTCCTCAACAGGGAATCTCCATAATTCACCCCTCCACTTT

J gene: TRBJ2-1
V gene: TRBV15
D gene: TRBD1
clone size: NA
CDR3 protein: CATSNTGTGAYNEQFF
CDR3 DNA: TGTGCCACCAGCAACACCGGGACAGGGGCCTACAATGAGCAGTTCTTC

J gene: TRBJ2-1
V gene: TRBV29-1
D gene: NA
clone size: few
CDR3 protein: CSVDLGNGTQFF
CDR3 DNA: TGCAGCGTTGATCTGGGGAACGGGACGCAGTTCTTC

J gene: TRBJ1-4
V gene: TRBV10-3
D gene: NA
clone size: NA
CDR3 protein: CAIRGTSGSEKLFF
CDR3 DNA: TGTGCCATCAGGGGAACATCGGGCAGTGAAAAACTGTTTTTT

J gene: TRBJ1-1
V gene: TRBV7-2
D gene: NA
clone size: many
CDR3 protein: CASSFYTVTLTEAFF
CDR3 DNA: TGTGCCAGCAGCTTCTACACAGTGACCCTGACTGAAGCTTTCTTT

J gene: TRBJ1-6
V gene: TRBV19
D gene: NA
clone size: few
CDR3 protein: CASSISGSYNSPLHF
CDR3 DNA: TGTGCCAGTAGTATCTCCGGCTCCTATAATTCACCCCTCCACTTT

J gene: TRBJ2-1
V gene: TRBV2
D gene: NA
clone size: NA
CDR3 protein: CASSEGHYSYNEQFF
CDR3 DNA: TGTGCCAGCAGTGAAGGACACTACTCCTACAATGAGCAGTTCTTC

J gene: TRBJ1-6
V gene: TRBV7-9
D gene: NA
clone size: NA
CDR3 protein: CASSPRKGGSPLHF
CDR3 DNA: TGTGCCAGCAGCCCCAGGAAAGGGGGTTCACCCCTCCACTTT

J gene: TRBJ2-3
V gene: TRBV10-3
D gene: TRBD2
clone size: few
CDR3 protein: CAISSGTSGPSTDTQYF
CDR3 DNA: TGTGCCATCAGTTCCGGGACTAGCGGGCCTAGCACAGATACGCAGTATTTT